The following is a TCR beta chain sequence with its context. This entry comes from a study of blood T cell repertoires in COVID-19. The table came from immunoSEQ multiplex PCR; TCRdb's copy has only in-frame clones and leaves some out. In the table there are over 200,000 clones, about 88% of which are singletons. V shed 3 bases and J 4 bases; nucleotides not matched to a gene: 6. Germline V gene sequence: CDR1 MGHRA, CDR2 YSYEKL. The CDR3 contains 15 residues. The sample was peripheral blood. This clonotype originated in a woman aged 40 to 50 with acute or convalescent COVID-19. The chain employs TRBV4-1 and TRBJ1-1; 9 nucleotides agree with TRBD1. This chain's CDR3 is CASSHGDRGATEAFF. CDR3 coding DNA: TGCGCCAGCAGCCACGGCGACAGGGGGGCCACTGAAGCTTTCTTT.